Listed below are T cell receptor beta chains from one sample, sequenced in a study of cytomegalovirus exposure and HLA in healthy donors. Method: immunoSEQ multiplex PCR; TCRdb's copy keeps in-frame clones and lacks some. The repertoire has over 120,000 clones, roughly 75% of them found once; the top ten carry 2.5% to 3%. Sequencing input: PBMCs. The origin of the receptors is a female donor in good health and CMV-seronegative. Each CDR3 is given without its conserved first and last residue. Each record gives: V gene, J gene, CDR3 protein.

TRBV28	TRBJ1-1	ASRNPGGASAF
TRBV5-1	TRBJ2-7	ASTGTAGEGEQY
TRBV10-3	TRBJ2-4	AIRGTEKNIQY
TRBV7-9	TRBJ2-7	ASSLLGAGFYEQY
TRBV19	TRBJ2-6	ASSIPGGAGANVLT
TRBV7-8	TRBJ1-5	ASSPKAGGFNQPQH
TRBV2	TRBJ2-7	ASTKTENYEQY
TRBV5-1	TRBJ1-1	ASTPDRTNTEAF
TRBV4-1	TRBJ2-1	ASSPKKLAGGVSYNEQF
TRBV5-1	TRBJ2-5	ASSLGLAGLPQTQY
TRBV7-2	TRBJ1-2	ASSLDRVGYT
TRBV5-1	TRBJ2-5	ASSADDRRRETQY
TRBV10-3	TRBJ2-5	AISEPTGGGRGETQY
TRBV6-1	TRBJ1-5	ASSEAGGYNQPQH
TRBV6-5	TRBJ2-1	ASSYFEGQTYNEQF
TRBV15	TRBJ1-4	ATSRSTGGIEKLF
TRBV29-1	TRBJ1-2	SVDPPSNYGYT
TRBV7-8	TRBJ2-1	ASSAGLAGGMYNEQF
TRBV5-1	NA	ASSWGLAGGMTYEQY
TRBV5-4	TRBJ1-5	ASSLRGSNQPQH
TRBV19	TRBJ2-1	ASSTSGGLGEQF
TRBV6-5	TRBJ2-3	ASSFRDRGTTDTQY
TRBV9	TRBJ1-2	ASSVDERYGYT
TRBV7-9	TRBJ2-2	ASSRGINTGELF
TRBV5-1	TRBJ2-7	ASSTGQGVGNEQY
TRBV6-1	TRBJ1-2	ASSGSGNYGYT
TRBV28	TRBJ2-6	ASSQSRGLGSGANVLT
TRBV28	TRBJ2-7	ASSLLGDRGYEQY
TRBV30	TRBJ1-2	AWAGQGTGYT
TRBV6-1	TRBJ2-1	ASSPGGSYNEQF